This section outlines one T cell receptor (beta chain) sequence together with its context. What it binds is not known. These data belong to a study of graft-versus-host responses after intestinal transplantation. Looking at the study overall: In this cohort, recipients had multivisceral, liver-intestinal, or isolated intestinal transplants. Uniformly, recipients were administered anti-thymocyte globulin induction with subsequent tacrolimus and steroids for about 3 years. General study findings and limits: GvH clones were found in recipient marrow; some appeared first in ileum or blood.

The ends were cut back, 3 bases at V and 1 base at J, with 15 bases in the middle. The CDR3 extends over 16 amino acids. CDR1 and CDR2 from the germline V gene are SGDLS and YYNGEE. Here immunoSEQ multiplex PCR was the method, and the copy in TCRdb shows in-frame clones only, minus some. The table shows about 110,000 clones, with approximately 90% occurring only once. The sequence derives from a human donor who was the organ donor for an intestinal transplant. V is TRBV9 and J is TRBJ2-3; tentative D call: TRBD2 (7 bases). The sample was unstimulated CD4+ T cells sorted from spleen or lymph node cells, taken before transplant. The CDR3 loop is CASSARLGGGTDTQYF. The CDR3 DNA follows: TGTGCCAGCAGCGCTCGCCTAGGGGGGGGCACAGATACGCAGTATTTT.